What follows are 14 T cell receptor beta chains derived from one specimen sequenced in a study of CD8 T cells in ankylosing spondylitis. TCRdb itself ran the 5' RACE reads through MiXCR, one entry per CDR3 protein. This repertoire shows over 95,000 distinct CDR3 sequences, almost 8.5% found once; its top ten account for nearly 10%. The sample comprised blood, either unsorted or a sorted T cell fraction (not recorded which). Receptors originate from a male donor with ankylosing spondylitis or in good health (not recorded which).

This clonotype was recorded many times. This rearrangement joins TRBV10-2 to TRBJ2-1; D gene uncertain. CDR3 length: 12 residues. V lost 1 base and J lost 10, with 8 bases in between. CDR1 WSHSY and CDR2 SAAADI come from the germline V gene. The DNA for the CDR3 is TGCGCCAGCAGTGAGTTCGTGGGAGAGCAGTTCTTC. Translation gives CASSEFVGEQFF.

In nucleotides, the CDR3 is TGTGCCAGCAGCCAAGTTGGGGGCGAGCAGTACTTC. It is translated as CASSQVGGEQYF. The V and J genes are TRBV14 and TRBJ2-7, with D possibly being TRBD1 or TRBD2 (5 bases each). Germline lookup yields CDR1 SGHDN and CDR2 FVKESK. This CDR3 has 12 residues. The V gene lost 1 base and the J gene lost 6 bases, with 7 bases spanning the gap.

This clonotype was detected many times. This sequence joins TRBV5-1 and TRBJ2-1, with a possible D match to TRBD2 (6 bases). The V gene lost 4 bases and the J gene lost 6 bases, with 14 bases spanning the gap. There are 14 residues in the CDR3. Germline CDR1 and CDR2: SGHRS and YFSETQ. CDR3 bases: TGCGCCAGCAGCCTCCGGAGGGAGGTCAATGAGCAGTTCTTC. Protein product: CASSLRREVNEQFF.

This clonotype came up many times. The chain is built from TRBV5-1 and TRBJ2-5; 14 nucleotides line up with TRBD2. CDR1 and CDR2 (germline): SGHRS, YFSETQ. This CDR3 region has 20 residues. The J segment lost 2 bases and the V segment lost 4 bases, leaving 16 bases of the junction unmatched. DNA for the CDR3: TGCGCCAGCAGCACCGGGACTAGCGGGAGATTCGCCTCTACGCAAGAGACCCAGTACTTC. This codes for CASSTGTSGRFASTQETQYF.

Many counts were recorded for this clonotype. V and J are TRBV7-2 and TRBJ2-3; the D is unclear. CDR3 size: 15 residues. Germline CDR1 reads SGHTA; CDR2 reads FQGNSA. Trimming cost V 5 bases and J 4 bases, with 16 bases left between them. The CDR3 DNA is TGTGCCAGCAGCCCAGGAAACTCGTGGGCAGATACGCAGTATTTT. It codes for CASSPGNSWADTQYF.

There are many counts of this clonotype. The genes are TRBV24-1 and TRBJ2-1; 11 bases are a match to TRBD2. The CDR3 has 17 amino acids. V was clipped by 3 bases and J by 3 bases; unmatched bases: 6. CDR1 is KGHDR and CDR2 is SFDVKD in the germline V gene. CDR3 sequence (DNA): TGTGCCACCAGTGATGCACATAGCGGGAGGGGCTACAATGAGCAGTTCTTC. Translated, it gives CATSDAHSGRGYNEQFF.

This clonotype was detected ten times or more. Here the CDR3 reads CASSQDRNTDTQYF. CDR3 bases: TGTGCCAGCAGCCAAGATCGGAACACAGATACGCAGTATTTT. The rearrangement links TRBV4-2 to TRBJ2-3; D not resolved. CDR1 and CDR2 from the germline V gene are LGHNA and YNFKEQ. The length of the CDR3 is 14 residues. Deletions cut 0 bases from V and 2 bases from J, with 6 bases between.

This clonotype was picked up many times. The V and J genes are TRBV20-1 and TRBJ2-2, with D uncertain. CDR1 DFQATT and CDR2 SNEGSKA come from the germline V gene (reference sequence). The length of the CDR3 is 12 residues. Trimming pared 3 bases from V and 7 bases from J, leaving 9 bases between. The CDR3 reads CSASFSGGELFF. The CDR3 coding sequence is TGCAGTGCTAGTTTTTCCGGCGGGGAGCTGTTTTTT.

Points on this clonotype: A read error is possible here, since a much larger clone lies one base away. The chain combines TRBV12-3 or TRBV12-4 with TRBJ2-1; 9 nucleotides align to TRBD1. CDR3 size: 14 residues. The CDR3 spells CTSSSNRGLNEQFF. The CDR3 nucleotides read TGTACCAGCAGTTCGAACAGGGGGCTAAATGAGCAGTTCTTC.

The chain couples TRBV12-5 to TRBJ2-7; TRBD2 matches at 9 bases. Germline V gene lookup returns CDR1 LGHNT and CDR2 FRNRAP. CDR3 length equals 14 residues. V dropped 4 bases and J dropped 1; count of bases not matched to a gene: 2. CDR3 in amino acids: CASGSGLASYEQYF. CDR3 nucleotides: TGTGCTAGTGGTTCGGGACTAGCTTCCTACGAGCAGTACTTC.

The CDR3 DNA sequence: TGTGCCAGCAGTCTAAGATGGGACAGGGTAATTAGTGAGCAGTTCTTC. This codes for CASSLRWDRVISEQFF. The chain carries TRBV27 and TRBJ2-1; TRBD1 matches at 9 bases. V lost 5 bases to trimming and J lost 9 bases; unmatched junction nucleotides: 14. Germline V gives CDR1 MNHEY, CDR2 SMNVEV (reference sequence). This CDR3 is 16 amino acids long.

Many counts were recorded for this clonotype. The DNA of the CDR3 is TGCAGTGCTAGACGACTAGCCACTTACAATGAGCAGTTCTTC. Protein sequence: CSARRLATYNEQFF. The chain links TRBV20-1 to TRBJ2-1; 7 positions agree with TRBD2. Germline CDR1 is DFQATT and CDR2 is SNEGSKA (reference sequence). Trimming cost V 2 bases and J 4 bases; bases outside gene matches: 5. The CDR3 spans 14 residues.

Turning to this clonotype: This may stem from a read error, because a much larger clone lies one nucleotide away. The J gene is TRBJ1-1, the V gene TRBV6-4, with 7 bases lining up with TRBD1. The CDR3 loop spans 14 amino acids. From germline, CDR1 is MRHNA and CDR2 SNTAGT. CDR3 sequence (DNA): TGTGTCAGCAGCCGGGACAGTATGAACACTGAAGCTTTCTTT. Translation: CVSSRDSMNTEAFF.

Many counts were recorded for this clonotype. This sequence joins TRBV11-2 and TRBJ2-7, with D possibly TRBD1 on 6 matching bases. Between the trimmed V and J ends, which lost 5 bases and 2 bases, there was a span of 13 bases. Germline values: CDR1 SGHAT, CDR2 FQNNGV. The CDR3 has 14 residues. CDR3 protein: CASSRDILTYEQYF. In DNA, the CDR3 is TGTGCCAGCAGCAGGGACATTCTGACCTACGAGCAGTACTTC.